This record looks at one T cell receptor beta chain sequence and its context. Study processing details: Researchers report that nucleated cell counts were estimated from reference gene primer amplification. Sequencing used immunoSEQ multiplex PCR; TCRdb keeps in-frame clones, though not all of them. The DNA was the basis for D and trimming; V, J and clone size are from that table. The sample gives a few hundred thousand clones, roughly 90% of which show up once; 2.5% to 3.5% is in the top ten. This sample was included in a study of blood T cell repertoires in COVID-19. Participants, about 18 to 90 years old, spanned approximately 26 US areas. Which cohort a participant joined came from the clinical history participants gave. V was pared by 4 bases and J by 2 bases, with 9 bases between. This CDR3 is 14 amino acids long. In germline, CDR1 is SGHTA, CDR2 FQGTGA.

The rearrangement links TRBV7-3 to TRBJ1-3, with a possible D match to TRBD1 (6 bases). The sequence came from a woman aged 30 to 39 who had recovered from COVID-19. What was sequenced was PBMCs or T cells enriched from blood (not recorded which). CDR3 DNA sequence: TGTGCCAGCAGCTGGGAGGGGGCTGGAAACACCATATATTTT. Translation: CASSWEGAGNTIYF. The full variable domain, rest sourced from reference TRBV7-3 and TRBJ1-3, is GAGVSQTPSNKVTEKGKYVELRCDPISGHTALYWYRQSLGQGPEFLIYFQGTGAADDSGLPNDRFFAVRPEGSVSTLKIQRTERGDSAVYLCASSWEGAGNTIYFGEGSWLTVV.